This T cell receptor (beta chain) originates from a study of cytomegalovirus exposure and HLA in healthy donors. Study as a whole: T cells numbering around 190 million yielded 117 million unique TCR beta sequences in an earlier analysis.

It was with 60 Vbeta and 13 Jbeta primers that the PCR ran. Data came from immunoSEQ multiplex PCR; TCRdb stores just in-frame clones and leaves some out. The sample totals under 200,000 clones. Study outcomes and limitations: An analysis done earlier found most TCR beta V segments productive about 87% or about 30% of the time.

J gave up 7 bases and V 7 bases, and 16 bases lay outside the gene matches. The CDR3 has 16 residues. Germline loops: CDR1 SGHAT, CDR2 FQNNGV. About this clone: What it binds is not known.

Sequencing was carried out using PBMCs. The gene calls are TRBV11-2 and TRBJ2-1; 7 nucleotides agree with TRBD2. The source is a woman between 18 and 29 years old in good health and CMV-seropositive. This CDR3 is CASTSRGRAYGNEQFF. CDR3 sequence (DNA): TGTGCCAGCACTTCCCGAGGGAGGGCCTATGGGAATGAGCAGTTCTTC.